The 9 T cell receptor beta chains given below trace back to one sample, sequenced in a study of memory CD4+ T cells and cytomegalovirus serostatus. Assay: immunoSEQ multiplex PCR; the TCRdb copy retains only in-frame clones and omits some. The sample includes some 48,000 clones, about 73% of them seen just once. Single viable CD3+CD4+CD8-CD45RO+ cells were sorted as the memory CD4+ T cells. The sequenced sample consisted of memory CD4+ T cells from blood. These receptors originate from an adult in good health and CMV-seronegative.

Only a few counts were recorded for this clone. This chain connects TRBV6-1 to TRBJ1-5; 8 bases are a match to TRBD1. This CDR3 has 14 amino acids. V was pared by 7 bases and J by 3 bases, with 5 bases of the junction left unmatched. The germline gives CDR1 MNHNS, CDR2 SASEGT. DNA of the CDR3: TGTGCCAGCACTCCAGGGGGCCCCAATCAGCCCCAGCATTTT. It is translated as CASTPGGPNQPQHF.

In this sample, this clone turned up a few times. The chain is built from TRBV7-9 and TRBJ1-5, with D perhaps matching TRBD1 (5 bases). Germline values: CDR1 SEHNR, CDR2 FQNEAQ (reference sequence). The CDR3 spans 14 residues. Trimming removed 4 bases at V and 3 bases at J, with 10 bases between. The CDR3 DNA reads as TGTGCCAGCAGCTCCGACAGCGCCAATCAGCCCCAGCATTTT. This gives the protein CASSSDSANQPQHF. Using reference TRBV7-9 and TRBJ1-5 for the parts outside the CDR3, the full variable domain is DTGVSQNPRHKITKRGQNVTFRCDPISEHNRLYWYRQTLGQGPEFLTYFQNEAQLEKSRLLSDRFSAERPKGSFSTLEIQRTEQGDSAMYLCASSSDSANQPQHFGDGTRLSIL.

The chain links TRBV5-6 to TRBJ2-7, with D perhaps assigned TRBD1 or TRBD2 (6 bases each). Per the germline V gene, CDR1 is SGHDT and CDR2 is YYEEEE. The CDR3 loop spans 15 amino acids. Trimming took off 6 bases at V and 6 bases at J, with 22 bases between the two ends. The CDR3 bases are TGTGCCAGCACCTGGGGGCGCCGCATGGGAGGCGAGCAGTACTTC. This sequence encodes CASTWGRRMGGEQYF.

V is TRBV19 and J is TRBJ2-1, with D maybe TRBD2 (5 bases). There are 16 residues in the CDR3. The V end was cut by 0 bases, the J end by 8 bases, with 17 bases between. Germline V gene sequence: CDR1 LNHDA, CDR2 SQIVND (reference sequence). CDR3 residues: CASSIDPVLVSYEQFF. The CDR3 nucleotides are TGTGCCAGTAGTATAGATCCGGTACTAGTCTCCTATGAGCAGTTCTTC.

The rearrangement uses TRBV29-1 and TRBJ1-4; maybe TRBD1 (6 bases). With 7 bases removed from V and 5 bases from J, the gap between germline ends came to 11 bases. Germline loops: CDR1 SQVTM, CDR2 ANQGSEA. The CDR3 spans 12 residues. The CDR3 sequence: CSEAGQNEKLFF. Here the CDR3 DNA reads TGCAGCGAGGCCGGACAGAATGAAAAACTGTTTTTT. The full variable domain, in which reference TRBV29-1 and TRBJ1-4 provide the parts outside the CDR3, is SAVISQKPSRDICQRGTSLTIQCQVDSQVTMMFWYRQQPGQSLTLIATANQGSEATYESGFVIDKFPISRPNLTFSTLTVSNMSPEDSSIYLCSEAGQNEKLFFGSGTQLSVL.

This chain joins TRBV5-6 and TRBJ2-3; D possibly corresponds to TRBD1 (5 bases). Deletions cut 0 bases from V and 2 bases from J, with 10 bases between. This CDR3 has 15 amino acids. Germline V gene lookup returns CDR1 SGHDT and CDR2 YYEEEE. This CDR3 reads CASSLVFRDTDTQYF. The CDR3 coding sequence is TGTGCCAGCAGCTTGGTGTTCAGGGACACAGATACGCAGTATTTT.

The rearrangement links TRBV28 to TRBJ1-4; possibly TRBD1 for D (5 bases). Germline V lookup: CDR1 MDHEN, CDR2 SYDVKM. V was clipped by 3 bases and J by 7 bases, with 9 bases between them. This CDR3 region has 13 residues. The CDR3 spells CASSFLGAEKLFF. The DNA for the CDR3 is TGTGCCAGCAGTTTCCTCGGGGCTGAAAAACTGTTTTTT.

This rearrangement joins TRBV15 to TRBJ2-1; 7 positions agree with TRBD2. With V trimmed by 0 bases and J by 6 bases, 8 bases remained unmatched. There are 16 residues in the CDR3. Germline-derived CDR1 and CDR2 are LNHNV and YYDKDF (reference sequence). The CDR3 here is CATSRESAGAGNEQFF. CDR3 coding DNA: TGTGCCACCAGCAGAGAAAGTGCGGGAGCGGGCAATGAGCAGTTCTTC.

V is TRBV4-2 and J is TRBJ2-5; TRBD2 aligns across 12 bases. The CDR3 length is 14 residues. V was clipped by 4 bases and J by 11 bases; unmatched bases: 8. CDR1 is LGHNA and CDR2 is YNFKEQ in the germline V gene. CDR3 coding DNA: TGTGCCAGCAGCCCCCCAAGACTAGCGGGAGAGCAGTACTTC. It yields the protein CASSPPRLAGEQYF.